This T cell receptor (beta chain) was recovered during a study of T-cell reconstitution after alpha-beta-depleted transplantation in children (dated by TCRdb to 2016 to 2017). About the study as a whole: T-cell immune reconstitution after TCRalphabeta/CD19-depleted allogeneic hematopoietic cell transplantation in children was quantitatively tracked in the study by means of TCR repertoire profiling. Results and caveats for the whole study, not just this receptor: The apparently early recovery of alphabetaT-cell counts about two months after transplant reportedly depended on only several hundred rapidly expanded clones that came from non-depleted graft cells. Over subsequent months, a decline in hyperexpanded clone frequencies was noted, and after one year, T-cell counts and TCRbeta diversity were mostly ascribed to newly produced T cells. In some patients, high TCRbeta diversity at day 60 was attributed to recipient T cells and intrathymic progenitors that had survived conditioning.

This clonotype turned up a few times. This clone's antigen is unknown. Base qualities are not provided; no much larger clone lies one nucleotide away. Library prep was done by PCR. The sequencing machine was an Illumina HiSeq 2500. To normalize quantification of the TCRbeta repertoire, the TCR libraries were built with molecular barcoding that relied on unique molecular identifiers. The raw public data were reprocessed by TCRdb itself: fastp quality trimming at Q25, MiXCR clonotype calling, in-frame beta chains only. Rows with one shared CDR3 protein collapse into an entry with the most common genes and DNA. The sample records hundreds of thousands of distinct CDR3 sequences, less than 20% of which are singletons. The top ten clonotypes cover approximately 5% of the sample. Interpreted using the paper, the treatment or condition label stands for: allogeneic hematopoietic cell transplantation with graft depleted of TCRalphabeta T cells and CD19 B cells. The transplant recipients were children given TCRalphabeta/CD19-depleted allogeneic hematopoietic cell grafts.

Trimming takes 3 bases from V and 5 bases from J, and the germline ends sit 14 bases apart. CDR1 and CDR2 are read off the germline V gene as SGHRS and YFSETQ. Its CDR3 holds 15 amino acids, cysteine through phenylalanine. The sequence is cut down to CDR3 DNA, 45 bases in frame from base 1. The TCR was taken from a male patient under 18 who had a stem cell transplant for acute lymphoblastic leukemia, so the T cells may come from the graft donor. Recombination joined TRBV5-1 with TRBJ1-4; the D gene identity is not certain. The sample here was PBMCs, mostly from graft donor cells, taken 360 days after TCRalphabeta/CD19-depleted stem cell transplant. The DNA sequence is TGCGCCAGCAGCTCATTGGCATACGGAAATGAAAAACTGTTTTTT. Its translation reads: CASSSLAYGNEKLFF.